This is a list of T cell receptor beta chains from one sample in a study of blood T cell repertoires in COVID-19. Produced via immunoSEQ multiplex PCR; TCRdb's table is partial and in-frame only. This table has approximately 200,000 clones, around 86% appearing once. The sample taken for sequencing was peripheral blood. The source of these receptors is a human donor in a cohort sampled during active COVID-19. Both conserved end residues are part of each CDR3. A D gene is named only where the DNA matches it firmly. Expanded clones get a size class; other rows say once, few or many, or leave the size out.

clone_size	j_call	v_call	d_call	cdr3_length	cdr3_aa	cdr3_nt
many	TRBJ1-1	TRBV28	TRBD1	14	CASSLFGDREEAFF	TGTGCCAGCAGTTTATTTGGGGACAGGGAAGAAGCTTTCTTT
.	TRBJ1-3	TRBV28	TRBD1	15	CATCGDRGLRNTIYF	TGTGCCACCTGCGGAGACAGGGGGCTAAGAAACACCATATATTTT
once	TRBJ2-7	TRBV27	.	14	CASSLFSGGYEQYF	TGTGCCAGCAGTTTATTTTCAGGAGGATACGAGCAGTACTTC
.	TRBJ2-7	TRBV30	TRBD2	13	CAWANGLEYEQYF	TGTGCCTGGGCGAACGGACTAGAATACGAGCAGTACTTC
few	TRBJ1-6	TRBV30	.	14	CAWTTGPENSPLHF	TGTGCCTGGACCACAGGACCGGAGAATTCACCCCTCCACTTT
.	TRBJ2-3	TRBV7-2	.	15	CASSWVIYGADTQYF	TGTGCCAGCAGCTGGGTCATTTACGGGGCAGATACGCAGTATTTT
.	TRBJ1-4	TRBV24-1	.	19	CATSDLAQAGEVKSEKLFF	TGTGCCACCAGTGATCTTGCGCAGGCGGGGGAGGTAAAAAGCGAAAAACTGTTTTTT
.	TRBJ1-1	TRBV7-9	.	12	CASSTTVLEAFF	TGTGCCAGCAGCACGACAGTACTGGAAGCTTTCTTT
.	TRBJ2-7	TRBV2	.	14	CASRYPGRGGEQYF	TGTGCCAGCAGGTATCCGGGACGAGGAGGGGAGCAGTACTTC
.	TRBJ2-1	TRBV27	TRBD2	15	CASRPGLAGYNEQFF	TGTGCCAGCAGGCCCGGACTAGCGGGGTACAATGAGCAGTTCTTC
.	TRBJ1-5	TRBV9	.	15	CASSVAGASNQPQHF	TGTGCCAGCAGCGTGGCAGGGGCTTCCAATCAGCCCCAGCATTTT
.	TRBJ2-1	TRBV30	TRBD2	17	CAWSVGWVAGLYNEQFF	TGTGCCTGGAGTGTAGGATGGGTAGCGGGCCTATACAATGAGCAGTTCTTC
.	TRBJ1-1	TRBV6-5	TRBD1	14	CASSYEDRVTEAFF	TGTGCCAGCAGTTACGAGGACAGGGTCACTGAAGCTTTCTTT
.	TRBJ2-7	TRBV27	.	12	CASWDNSYEQYF	TGTGCCAGTTGGGACAACTCCTACGAGCAGTACTTC
many	TRBJ1-2	TRBV28	.	14	CASSATGGTDGYTF	TGTGCCAGCAGTGCTACAGGTGGGACTGATGGCTACACCTTC
.	TRBJ1-1	TRBV19	TRBD1	14	CASSYVEGTGSAFF	TGTGCCAGTAGTTACGTCGAGGGGACAGGGTCGGCTTTCTTT